The 10 T cell receptor beta chains presented below share a single source sample, sequenced in a study of CD8+CD57+ T cells in acquired aplastic anemia. TCR beta VDJ combinations and CDR3 sequences were profiled from genomic DNA. TCRdb independently ran MiXCR on the reads; one entry per CDR3 protein. The table has 250,000 to 300,000 distinct CDR3 sequences, roughly 53% seen once. By flow cytometry, patients selected for sequencing had shown an expansion of CD8+CD57+ cells. Material for sequencing was sorted CD4+, CD8+, or CD8+CD57+ T cells (not recorded which) from PBMCs. These receptors were taken from a human donor with aplastic anemia.

V usage is TRBV10-1 and J usage is TRBJ2-4; 11 positions agree with TRBD1. J gave up 0 bases and V 6 bases, and 4 bases lay outside the gene matches. The CDR3 runs to 16 residues. Germline V gene sequence: CDR1 WNHNN, CDR2 SYGVQD (reference sequence). The CDR3 loop is CASSSGTGGAKNIQYF. CDR3 coding DNA: TGCGCCAGCAGCTCCGGGACAGGGGGAGCCAAAAACATTCAGTACTTC.

This chain uses TRBV10-3 with TRBJ1-1; D might be TRBD1 (5 bases). Germline assignment: CDR1 ENHRY and CDR2 SYGVKD. Trimming removed 11 bases from V and 0 bases from J, with 13 bases in between. This CDR3 is 13 amino acids long. The CDR3: CAPRTGVNTEAFF. The CDR3 bases are TGTGCCCCCAGGACGGGGGTGAACACTGAAGCTTTCTTT.

The table lists this clonotype with a few counts. The V gene is TRBV15, the J gene TRBJ2-2; the D gene is possibly TRBD1 (5 bases). V was pared by 1 base and J by 3 bases, with 9 bases between. There are 15 residues in the CDR3. The germline CDR1 and CDR2 sequences are LNHNV and YYDKDF (reference sequence). CDR3 DNA: TGTGCCACCAGCAGAGGAGACAGCGACACCGGGGAGCTGTTTTTT. It codes for CATSRGDSDTGELFF.

The V gene is TRBV10-3, the J gene TRBJ2-7, with TRBD2 matching 14 bases. This CDR3 is 16 amino acids long. Per germline, CDR1 ENHRY and CDR2 SYGVKD. The V and J ends lost 3 bases and 4 bases, in that order; junction bases with no gene match: 5. CDR3 loop: CAISDSGTSGSYEQYF. CDR3 DNA: TGTGCCATCAGTGACTCCGGGACTAGCGGGAGTTACGAGCAGTACTTC.

Comments on this clonotype: A much larger clone is a single base away; this may be a read error. This rearrangement joins TRBV30 to TRBJ1-1, with no clear D. The CDR3 is 12 residues long. Germline V gene sequence: CDR1 GTSNPN, CDR2 SVGIG (reference sequence). CDR3 in DNA: TGTGCCTGGAGTAGGGATGACACTGAAGCTTACTTT. Protein sequence: CAWSRDDTEAYF.

CDR3 in DNA: TGTGCCAGCAGCTTAGTTGGGGGGCGTACTGAAGCTTTCTTT. Amino acid sequence: CASSLVGGRTEAFF. The chain links TRBV7-2 to TRBJ1-1; D might be TRBD1 (6 bases). The CDR3 totals 14 residues. The V end was cut by 1 base, the J end by 5 bases, with 11 bases between. CDR1 is SGHTA, CDR2 FQGNSA, per germline.

The V and J genes are TRBV2 and TRBJ2-1, with D perhaps matching TRBD1 (6 bases). V was shortened by 6 bases and J by 4 bases, with 16 bases between the two germline ends. Germline V lookup: CDR1 SNHLY, CDR2 FYNNEI. The CDR3 runs 15 residues. CDR3 in amino acids: CASSRAGEGYNEQFF. The DNA for the CDR3 is TGTGCCAGCAGCCGCGCAGGGGAAGGTTACAATGAGCAGTTCTTC.

The sample holds many counts of this clonotype. The V gene is TRBV7-6, the J gene TRBJ2-3, with 10 bases matching TRBD2. Germline CDR1 reads SGHVS; CDR2 reads FNYEAQ. The V segment lost 5 bases and the J segment 8 bases; nucleotides outside the gene matches: 4. The length of the CDR3 is 13 residues. In DNA form, the CDR3 reads TGTGCCAGCAGCACAAGCGGGGGGGGTACGCAGTATTTT. This encodes CASSTSGGGTQYF.

This clonotype was seen once. The chain combines TRBV7-2 with TRBJ2-7; 9 bases are shared with TRBD1. CDR3 length equals 15 residues. Germline CDR1 and CDR2: SGHTA and FQGNSA. V shed 4 bases and J 3 bases; nucleotides not matched to a gene: 7. The CDR3 loop is CASSSRTGVLYEQYF. The CDR3 nucleotides are TGTGCCAGCAGCTCCCGGACAGGGGTCCTCTACGAGCAGTACTTC. Based on the CDR3 plus reference TRBV7-2 and TRBJ2-7, the full variable domain is GAGVSQSPSNKVTEKGKDVELRCDPISGHTALYWYRQSLGQGLEFLIYFQGNSAPDKSGLPSDRFSAERTGGSVSTLTIQRTQQEDSAVYLCASSSRTGVLYEQYFGPGTRLTVT.

This clonotype showed up just a few times. Its ends do not fully match the called genes, so a read error is possible. V gene TRBV4-2 combines with J gene TRBJ2-5; TRBD2 agrees at 7 bases. The CDR3 is made up of 17 amino acids. The germline V gene encodes CDR1 LGHNA and CDR2 YNFKEQ. The CDR3 loop reads CASSPSGQAGREEAQYF. CDR3 in DNA: TGTGCCAGCAGCCCCAGCGGGCAAGCGGGGAGGGAAGAGGCCCAGTACTTC.